One and the same sample provided the 30 T cell receptor beta chains below, sequenced in a study of beta chain features in type 1 diabetes. The whole isolated RNA underwent reverse transcription, so sequencing captured expressed TCRB transcripts. Produced via immunoSEQ multiplex PCR; TCRdb's table is partial and in-frame only. The table records approximately 470,000 clones, approximately 30% of them present only once. The material sequenced was naive CD4+ T cells from blood. These receptor sequences come from a man aged 18 to 29 in good health.

This clone was picked up a small number of times. The chain recombines TRBV4-3 with TRBJ2-1, with 9 nucleotides matching TRBD2. Germline assignment: CDR1 LGHNA and CDR2 YSLEER. The J segment lost 4 bases and the V segment lost 0 bases, leaving 19 bases of the junction unmatched. CDR3 length: 21 amino acids. Here the CDR3 reads CASSQDLLAAERLAVYNEQFF. CDR3 in DNA: TGCGCCAGCAGCCAAGATCTCTTGGCCGCGGAAAGACTAGCGGTTTACAATGAGCAGTTCTTC.

The V gene is TRBV4-3, the J gene TRBJ2-7; TRBD1 is a possible D gene (6 bases). Germline assignment: CDR1 LGHNA and CDR2 YSLEER. CDR3 length equals 16 residues. Trimming removed 1 base at V and 1 base at J, with 14 bases between. The CDR3 DNA reads as TGCGCCAGCAGCCAAGGTCTACAGGGAGTATCCTACGAGCAGTACTTC. It codes for CASSQGLQGVSYEQYF.

This clone was observed a few times. This chain's CDR3 is CAWRLTRGGSSGYTF. The CDR3 DNA is TGTGCCTGGAGGCTAACCAGGGGTGGTTCCTCCGGCTACACCTTC. V usage is TRBV30 and J usage is TRBJ1-2; D possibly corresponds to TRBD1 (6 bases). There are 15 residues in the CDR3. In germline, CDR1 is GTSNPN, CDR2 SVGIG (reference sequence). Trimming pared 3 bases from V and 8 bases from J, leaving 22 bases between. Full variable domain (remainder filled in from reference TRBV30 and TRBJ1-2): SQTIHQWPATLVQPVGSPLSLECTVEGTSNPNLYWYRQAAGRGLQLLFYSVGIGQISSEVPQNLSASRPQDRQFILSSKKLLLSDSGFYLCAWRLTRGGSSGYTFGSGTRLTVV.

In this sample, this clone turned up a few times. This rearrangement joins TRBV7-9 to TRBJ2-7, with TRBD2 identical over 11 bases. CDR1 and CDR2 from the germline V gene are SEHNR and FQNEAQ (reference sequence). J gave up 4 bases and V 4 bases, and 9 bases lay outside the gene matches. The CDR3 is made up of 16 amino acids. This chain's CDR3 is CASSSISSGRRYEQYF. The CDR3, as DNA: TGTGCCAGCAGCTCCATCTCTAGCGGGAGGCGGTACGAGCAGTACTTC. Full variable domain (missing parts from reference TRBV7-9 and TRBJ2-7): DTGVSQNPRHKITKRGQNVTFRCDPISEHNRLYWYRQTLGQGPEFLTYFQNEAQLEKSRLLSDRFSAERPKGSFSTLEIQRTEQGDSAMYLCASSSISSGRRYEQYFGPGTRLTVT.

This clone has just a few counts. The rearrangement links TRBV30 to TRBJ2-1; D tentatively fits TRBD1 or TRBD2 (5 bases each). The V and J ends lost 6 bases and 15 bases respectively, with 21 bases between them. CDR1 and CDR2 from the germline V gene are GTSNPN and SVGIG (reference sequence). The CDR3 consists of 12 residues. The chain's CDR3 is CACQREGQSSFF. The CDR3 DNA reads TGTGCCTGCCAGCGTGAGGGGCAATCGTCGTTCTTC.

A few counts support this clone. V is TRBV25-1 and J is TRBJ2-2; 8 nucleotides line up with TRBD2. The CDR3 is 17 residues long. The junction had 7 bases not matched to a gene; V was cut back by 0 bases and J by 4 bases. Germline CDR1 reads MGHDK; CDR2 reads SYGVNS. CDR3 DNA sequence: TGTGCCAGCAGTGAATACTGGGGTAGCGGGGCCACCGGGGAGCTGTTTTTT. This gives the protein CASSEYWGSGATGELFF.

This sequence joins TRBV28 and TRBJ1-5; D unresolved. The V and J ends lost 5 bases and 0 bases respectively, with 11 bases between them. The CDR3 sequence is 15 residues long. CDR1 and CDR2 (germline): MDHEN, SYDVKM. The CDR3 spells CASSPPGSSNQPQHF. The CDR3 region has the DNA TGTGCCAGCAGTCCCCCTGGCAGTAGCAATCAGCCCCAGCATTTT.

The chain links TRBV7-2 to TRBJ2-5, with TRBD2 matching over 7 bases. Germline assignment: CDR1 SGHTA and CDR2 FQGNSA. V lost 5 bases and J lost 5; bases outside the gene matches: 11. The CDR3 consists of 15 residues. The CDR3 DNA reads as TGTGCCAGCAGCCCCCATGGGGGAGGGCCGGAGACCCAGTACTTC. This codes for CASSPHGGGPETQYF.

The genes are TRBV5-1 and TRBJ2-2; 7 positions match TRBD2. This CDR3 has 14 residues. J lost 6 bases, V lost 4 bases, and 6 bases had no gene match. Germline CDR1 SGHRS, CDR2 YFSETQ. CDR3 loop: CASSQREFPGELFF. The CDR3 DNA reads TGCGCCAGCAGCCAGCGGGAATTCCCCGGGGAGCTGTTTTTT. The full variable domain, with the rest looked up from reference TRBV5-1 and TRBJ2-2, is KAGVTQTPRYLIKTRGQQVTLSCSPISGHRSVSWYQQTPGQGLQFLFEYFSETQRNKGNFPGRFSGRQFSNSRSEMNVSTLELGDSALYLCASSQREFPGELFFGEGSRLTVL.

The chain has TRBV30 and TRBJ2-2; D unclear. This CDR3 has 13 amino acids. V was cut by 4 bases and J by 4 bases, with 10 bases left in between. Germline CDR1 and CDR2: GTSNPN and SVGIG (reference sequence). CDR3 sequence (DNA): TGTGCCTGGACCGAACAGCTCACCGGGGAGCTGTTTTTT. This sequence encodes CAWTEQLTGELFF.

This clone has more than one count but fewer than ten. The chain joins TRBV29-1 to TRBJ2-2, with 16 positions matching TRBD2. This CDR3 region has 17 residues. Trimming took 7 bases from V and 1 from J; bases not matched to a gene: 6. CDR1 and CDR2 from the germline V gene are SQVTM and ANQGSEA. The CDR3 is CSGKGLAGGKNTGELFF. DNA for the CDR3: TGCAGCGGAAAGGGACTAGCGGGAGGGAAGAACACCGGGGAGCTGTTTTTT.

This clone has more than one count but fewer than ten. The chain employs TRBV30 and TRBJ2-7; D gene ambiguous. CDR1 GTSNPN and CDR2 SVGIG come from the germline V gene (reference sequence). Trimming cost V 2 bases and J 2 bases, with 10 bases left between them. The CDR3 is 13 amino acids. The CDR3 DNA reads as TGTGCCTGGAGTCGGACGGGTCCCTACGAGCAGTACTTC. As protein: CAWSRTGPYEQYF.

V and J are TRBV30 and TRBJ2-1; 7 positions match TRBD2. CDR3 length: 14 residues. Germline assignment: CDR1 GTSNPN and CDR2 SVGIG (reference sequence). V shed 1 base, J shed 4 bases, and the junction held 4 bases outside the gene matches. CDR3 sequence reads: CAWSDGRTYNEQFF. CDR3 in DNA: TGTGCCTGGAGTGACGGGAGGACGTACAATGAGCAGTTCTTC.

Remarks on this clone: Other DNA sequences within the sample encode an identical CDR3. The chain combines TRBV20-1 with TRBJ2-7; no firm D call. From germline, CDR1 is DFQATT and CDR2 SNEGSKA (reference sequence). CDR3 length: 11 residues. Trimming removed 0 bases from V and 6 bases from J, with 6 bases in between. The CDR3 loop is CSAREGREQYF. For the CDR3, the DNA is TGCAGTGCTAGAGAAGGGCGCGAGCAGTACTTC.

The chain is built from TRBV9 and TRBJ2-3; D gene unclear. Per the germline V gene, CDR1 is SGDLS and CDR2 is YYNGEE. The CDR3 totals 14 residues. Trimming left V 1 base short and J 5 bases short, with 11 bases between. Here the CDR3 reads CASSVRTHGDTQYF. In nucleotides, the CDR3 is TGTGCCAGCAGCGTAAGGACCCACGGAGATACGCAGTATTTT. Full variable domain (rest looked up from reference TRBV9 and TRBJ2-3): DSGVTQTPKHLITATGQRVTLRCSPRSGDLSVYWYQQSLDQGLQFLIQYYNGEERAKGNILERFSAQQFPDLHSELNLSSLELGDSALYFCASSVRTHGDTQYFGPGTRLTVL.

The chain combines TRBV4-3 with TRBJ2-5; D unclear. V lost 2 bases and J lost 2, with 6 bases in between. CDR1 is LGHNA and CDR2 is YSLEER in the germline V gene. The CDR3 is 13 residues long. This chain's CDR3 is CASSQLLQETQYF. CDR3 coding DNA: TGCGCCAGCAGCCAACTCCTACAAGAGACCCAGTACTTC.

This clone was observed a handful of times. The V call is TRBV29-1, the J call TRBJ1-2, with D possibly TRBD1 on 5 matching bases. The germline V and J ends were trimmed by 3 bases and 6 bases, with 17 bases remaining between them. CDR1 and CDR2 (germline): SQVTM, ANQGSEA. The CDR3 is 14 amino acids. CDR3 sequence (DNA): TGCAGCGTTGAGAGAGACAGCCGGCTCAATGGCTACACCTTC. Its protein product is CSVERDSRLNGYTF.

This clone was seen more than once but under ten times. Other DNA sequences in the same sample also yield this CDR3. CDR3 loop: CASSLEVETQYF. The CDR3 DNA reads as TGCGCCAGCAGCTTGGAGGTAGAGACCCAGTACTTC. The chain uses TRBV5-1 and TRBJ2-5; D is uncertain. V was pared by 0 bases and J by 4 bases, with 4 bases between. The germline CDR1 and CDR2 sequences are SGHRS and YFSETQ. The CDR3 length is 12 residues.

The sample holds a few counts of this clone. The chain employs TRBV7-2 and TRBJ2-2, with D possibly TRBD2 on 6 matching bases. There are 16 residues in the CDR3. V gave up 6 bases and J gave up 0 bases, with 14 bases separating them. CDR1 and CDR2 from the germline V gene are SGHTA and FQGNSA. The CDR3 sequence is CASRSPGLPNTGELFF. The CDR3 coding sequence is TGTGCCAGCAGATCCCCGGGACTTCCGAACACCGGGGAGCTGTTTTTT.

This clone has just a few counts. The V gene is TRBV9, the J gene TRBJ2-1; possibly TRBD2 for D (5 bases). CDR3 length equals 15 residues. The V and J ends lost 1 base and 4 bases respectively, with 12 bases between them. Germline-derived CDR1 and CDR2 are SGDLS and YYNGEE. The chain's CDR3 is CASSVLGETYNEQFF. DNA of the CDR3: TGTGCCAGCAGCGTACTCGGGGAGACTTACAATGAGCAGTTCTTC.

The table lists this clone with a few counts. The chain is built from TRBV21-1 and TRBJ2-3; TRBD2 is taken as the D call from the table, unchecked against the DNA. TRBV21-1 is deemed a pseudogene. There are 16 residues in the CDR3. CDR3 sequence: CAIRTSGRKGTDTQYF. DNA for the CDR3: TGTGCCATCCGGACTAGCGGGAGGAAGGGCACAGATACGCAGTATTTT.

The V and J genes are TRBV5-1 and TRBJ2-7; possible D gene TRBD1, 6 bases. CDR1 is SGHRS and CDR2 is YFSETQ in the germline V gene. V was trimmed by 4 bases and J by 2 bases, leaving 10 bases between them. CDR3 length: 13 amino acids. The CDR3 DNA follows: TGCGCCAGCAGCAACGGACAGACCTACGAGCAGTACTTC. This encodes CASSNGQTYEQYF. Full variable domain (rest looked up from reference TRBV5-1 and TRBJ2-7): KAGVTQTPRYLIKTRGQQVTLSCSPISGHRSVSWYQQTPGQGLQFLFEYFSETQRNKGNFPGRFSGRQFSNSRSEMNVSTLELGDSALYLCASSNGQTYEQYFGPGTRLTVT.

The V gene is TRBV30, the J gene TRBJ1-5; the D gene is possibly TRBD1 (6 bases). The CDR3 contains 13 residues. Trimming shortened V by 1 base and J by 7 bases, and 11 bases separated the two germline ends. Germline V gene data show CDR1 as GTSNPN and CDR2 as SVGIG (reference sequence). This CDR3 is CAWSEGGRQPQHF. The CDR3, as DNA: TGTGCCTGGAGTGAGGGGGGCAGACAGCCCCAGCATTTT.

V usage is TRBV13 and J usage is TRBJ2-1; D perhaps matches TRBD2 (5 bases). The CDR3 consists of 15 residues. Trimming took 5 bases from V and 5 from J, leaving 16 bases between them. The V gene's germline CDR1 is PRHDT and CDR2 FYEKMQ (reference sequence). CDR3 sequence (DNA): TGTGCCAGCAGCAAGGGAGAGGTATCCGACAATGAGCAGTTCTTC. Protein: CASSKGEVSDNEQFF.

The rearrangement uses TRBV5-1 and TRBJ2-2; D is perhaps TRBD2 (6 bases). This CDR3 comprises 15 residues. Trimming took 3 bases from V and 0 from J, leaving 9 bases between them. Germline V lookup: CDR1 SGHRS, CDR2 YFSETQ. The CDR3 DNA reads as TGCGCCAGCAGCTATAGCGGAGCGAACACCGGGGAGCTGTTTTTT. Amino acids: CASSYSGANTGELFF.

J is TRBJ1-1 and V is TRBV7-9, with D possibly TRBD1 on 6 matching bases. The CDR3 spans 15 residues. Trimming stripped 5 bases from V and 4 bases from J, with 17 bases between. Germline CDR1 is SEHNR and CDR2 is FQNEAQ (reference sequence). For the CDR3, the DNA is TGTGCCAGCAGCCAACCTAGGGGGTGGGGCACTGAAGCTTTCTTT. It translates to CASSQPRGWGTEAFF.

In this sample, this clone turned up a few times. The chain is built from TRBV30 and TRBJ2-7; TRBD2 is a possible D gene (6 bases). V shed 3 bases and J shed 5 bases, with 11 bases lying between them. Germline CDR1 is GTSNPN and CDR2 is SVGIG (reference sequence). The CDR3 has 12 residues. The CDR3 DNA sequence: TGTGCCTGGAGGGGGGGAGCAGACGAGCAGTACTTC. It yields the protein CAWRGGADEQYF.

This clone turned up a few times. The chain has TRBV28 and TRBJ2-5; perhaps D is TRBD1 or TRBD2 (5 bases each). Germline loops: CDR1 MDHEN, CDR2 SYDVKM. Trimming removed 5 bases from V and 7 bases from J, with 14 bases in between. The CDR3 covers 13 residues. The CDR3 spells CASSQGPKRTQYF. DNA of the CDR3: TGTGCCAGCAGTCAGGGACCTAAAAGGACCCAGTACTTC.

This clone was found a few times. The rearrangement uses TRBV5-1 and TRBJ2-7, with 8 bases lining up with TRBD2. This CDR3 contains 12 residues. V shed 3 bases and J 5 bases; nucleotides not matched to a gene: 1. CDR1 is SGHRS and CDR2 is YFSETQ in the germline V gene. This chain's CDR3 is CASSYSGDEQYF. CDR3 sequence (DNA): TGCGCCAGCAGCTATAGCGGGGACGAGCAGTACTTC.

This clone was counted between two and nine times. The rearrangement links TRBV2 to TRBJ1-1; maybe TRBD1 (5 bases). The germline V and J ends were trimmed by 1 base and 0 bases, with 9 bases remaining between them. The CDR3 has 15 residues. CDR1 is SNHLY and CDR2 is FYNNEI in the germline V gene. The CDR3 protein is CASSEGPGLNTEAFF. Here the CDR3 DNA reads TGTGCCAGCAGTGAAGGACCGGGGCTGAACACTGAAGCTTTCTTT.